The clone carrying this T cell receptor beta chain came up a few times. Antigen specificity is unknown. Germline V gives CDR1 ENHRY, CDR2 SYGVKD. This CDR3 has 14 amino acids. Trimming left V 7 bases short and J 5 bases short, with 17 bases between. The source of the sample is a study of response to subunit inactivated influenza vaccine. Whole-study findings and limits: There was a suggestion from the authors that each seasonal influenza vaccination recruits few new T cells.

Each CDR3 protein gets one entry after TCRdb re-called the RT-PCR reads with MiXCR. The table includes 500,000 to 750,000 distinct CDR3 sequences, roughly 15% detected once. This sequence joins TRBV10-3 and TRBJ2-5; a possible D gene is TRBD1 (5 bases). The source of this sequence is a man in his forties or fifties who received an inactivated influenza vaccine. The sample in question was PBMCs from blood, obtained roughly 12 days after vaccination. In nucleotides, the CDR3 is TGTGCCATCATTCCAGGGTTCGGCTGGGAGACCCAGTACTTC. Translated: CAIIPGFGWETQYF.